Below, 4 T cell receptor beta chains from the same sample are listed, as sequenced in a study of T-cell memory formation after mild COVID-19. MiXCR, applied by TCRdb to the 5' RACE reads, yields one record per CDR3 protein. The repertoire holds more than 150,000 distinct CDR3 sequences, less than 20% seen once, with roughly 4.3% in the top ten. The sequenced sample consisted of PBMCs or a T cell subset sorted from them (not recorded which). These receptors all come from a man between 18 and 29 years old who had mild COVID-19 (a few samples of this study predate the infection). Cell type and time point are not known.

There are many counts of this clonotype. V is TRBV9 and J is TRBJ2-1; D call uncertain. With 0 bases removed from V and 11 bases from J, the gap between germline ends came to 12 bases. Germline CDR1 reads SGDLS; CDR2 reads YYNGEE. The CDR3 is 13 residues long. The CDR3 protein is CASSVELGTKQFF. CDR3 sequence (DNA): TGTGCCAGCAGCGTAGAGTTAGGCACGAAGCAGTTCTTC.

The chain has TRBV4-1 and TRBJ1-5; D perhaps matches TRBD1 (5 bases). Trimming pared 5 bases from V and 7 bases from J, leaving 18 bases between. CDR3 length: 15 residues. Germline assignment: CDR1 MGHRA and CDR2 YSYEKL. In nucleotides, the CDR3 is TGCGCCAGCAGCTCGGGGACCCACGAAGGGCAGCCCCAGCATTTT. Amino acids: CASSSGTHEGQPQHF.

This chain joins TRBV5-1 and TRBJ1-1; D is perhaps TRBD1 (6 bases). The CDR3 covers 14 residues. Germline loops: CDR1 SGHRS, CDR2 YFSETQ. Trimming removed 2 bases at V and 8 bases at J, with 16 bases between. CDR3 protein: CASSFQQGSGEAFF. CDR3 nucleotide sequence: TGCGCCAGCAGCTTTCAACAGGGCTCAGGAGAAGCTTTCTTT.

The CDR3: CASSLASGSQETQYF. The CDR3 DNA reads TGTGCCAGCAGCTTGGCTAGCGGGAGCCAAGAGACCCAGTACTTC. This chain connects TRBV5-6 to TRBJ2-5, with 10 bases identical to TRBD2. The CDR3 spans 15 residues. The germline gives CDR1 SGHDT, CDR2 YYEEEE. The trim removed 0 bases at V and 1 base at J, leaving 0 bases unmatched.